The subject of this entry is one T cell receptor (beta chain). In the original analysis: How many nucleated cells were present was estimated from reference gene primer amplification. TCRdb's copy holds only in-frame clones and misses some; the assay was immunoSEQ multiplex PCR. The V and J calls and clone size are taken from that table; D and trimming were inferred from the DNA. The profile shows more than 120,000 clones, 80% to 90% of them singletons. This sample is part of a study of blood T cell repertoires in COVID-19. The V gene's germline CDR1 is MNHEY and CDR2 SMNVEV (reference sequence). This CDR3 has 17 amino acids. V lost 5 bases, J lost 2 bases, and 10 bases stayed unmatched.

This clonotype was obtained from a woman aged 50 to 60 with active or convalescent COVID-19. The chain combines TRBV27 with TRBJ1-5, with TRBD1 identical over 9 bases. The sample taken for sequencing was peripheral blood. Here the CDR3 DNA reads TGTGCCAGCAGTACCAGACAGGGGGGCGGTGGCAATCAGCCCCAGCATTTT. It specifies CASSTRQGGGGNQPQHF.